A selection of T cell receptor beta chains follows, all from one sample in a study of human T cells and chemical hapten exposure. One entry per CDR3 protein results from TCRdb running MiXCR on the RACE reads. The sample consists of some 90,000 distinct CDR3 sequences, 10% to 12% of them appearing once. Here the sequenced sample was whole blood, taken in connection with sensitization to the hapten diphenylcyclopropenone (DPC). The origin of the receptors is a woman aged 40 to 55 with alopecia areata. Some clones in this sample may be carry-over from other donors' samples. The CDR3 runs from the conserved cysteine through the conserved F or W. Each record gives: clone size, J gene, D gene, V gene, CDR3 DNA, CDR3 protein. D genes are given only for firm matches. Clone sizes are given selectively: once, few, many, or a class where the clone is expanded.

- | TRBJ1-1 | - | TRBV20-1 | TGCAGTGCTAGACCGGCGAACACTGAAGCTTTCTTT | CSARPANTEAFF
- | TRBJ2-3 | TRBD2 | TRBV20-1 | TGCAGTGCTAGAGAGGGCGGGGGGAACACAGATACGCAGTATTTT | CSAREGGGNTDTQYF
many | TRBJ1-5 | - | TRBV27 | TGTGCCAGCAGATCCCAAGGTTTTCTGGATCAGCCCCAGCATTTT | CASRSQGFLDQPQHF
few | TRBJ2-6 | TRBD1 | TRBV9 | TGTGCCAGCAGCCCCCGCGGAAGGGGACAGGGGGCCTCTGGGGCCAACGTCCTGACTTTC | CASSPRGRGQGASGANVLTF
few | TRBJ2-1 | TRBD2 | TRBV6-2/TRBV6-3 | TGTGCCAGCAGGGCCTGGGTAGCGGGGGGGAAGGAGCAGTTCTTC | CASRAWVAGGKEQFF
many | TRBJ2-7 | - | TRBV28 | TGTGCCAGCAGTTTTCGAGGGGTCGAGCAGTACTTC | CASSFRGVEQYF
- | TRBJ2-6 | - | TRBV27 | TGTGCCAGCAGTCCTGGGGCCAACGTCCTGACTTTC | CASSPGANVLTF
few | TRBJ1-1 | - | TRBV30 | TGTGCCTGGACCCAGGGCGGGACTGAAGCTTTCTTT | CAWTQGGTEAFF
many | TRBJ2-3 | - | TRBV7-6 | TGTGCCAGCAGCTTAGCGATGGCACCCCGGGCCCCAGATACGCAGTATTTT | CASSLAMAPRAPDTQYF
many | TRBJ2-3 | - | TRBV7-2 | TGTGCCAGCAGCTTAATGGTGTGGGGGGGCCTTGGCACAGATACGCAGTATTTT | CASSLMVWGGLGTDTQYF
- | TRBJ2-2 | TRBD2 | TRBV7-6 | TGTGCCAGCAGCTTAGTAGCGGGAGGGCCTGCGACCGGGGAGCTGTTTTTT | CASSLVAGGPATGELFF
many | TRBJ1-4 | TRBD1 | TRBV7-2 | TGTGCCAGCAGCTTAGGATACCCCCCGGGACAGGGGGGGAAACTGTTTTTT | CASSLGYPPGQGGKLFF
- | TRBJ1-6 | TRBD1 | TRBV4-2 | TGTGCCAGCAGCCAACCTACCGGGACAGGGGGTTCACCCCTCCACTTT | CASSQPTGTGGSPLHF
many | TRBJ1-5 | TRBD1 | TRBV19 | TGTGCCAGTAGTATAGATCCAGGGGGCCATCAGCCCCAGCATTTT | CASSIDPGGHQPQHF
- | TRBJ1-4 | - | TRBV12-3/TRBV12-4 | TGTGCCAGCAGTTTATGGGGTGAAAAACTGTTTTTT | CASSLWGEKLFF
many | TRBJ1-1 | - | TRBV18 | TGTGCCAGCTCACACCCTCGGGGACTCAACACTGAAGCTTTCTTT | CASSHPRGLNTEAFF
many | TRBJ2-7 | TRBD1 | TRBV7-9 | TGTGCCAGCAGCATGGACAGGGGGAATGACGAGCAGTACTTC | CASSMDRGNDEQYF
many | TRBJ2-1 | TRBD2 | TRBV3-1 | TGTGCCAGCAGCCAAGGAGGGGATAGCGGGAGGGCTGAGCAGTTCTTC | CASSQGGDSGRAEQFF
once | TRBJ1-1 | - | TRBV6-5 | TGTGCCAGCAGTTACTCCTCCTCCGCGAGGTACACTGAAGCTTTCTTT | CASSYSSSARYTEAFF
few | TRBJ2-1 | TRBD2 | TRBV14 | TGTGCCAGCAGCCTTCGACTAGCGGTAATGGAGCAGTTCTTC | CASSLRLAVMEQFF
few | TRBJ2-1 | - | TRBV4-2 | TGTGCCAGCAGCCAAGATGGGAATACCTACAATGAGCAGTTCTTC | CASSQDGNTYNEQFF
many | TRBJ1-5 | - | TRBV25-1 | TGTGCCAGCAGTGAGGCGACAGGTTATCAGCCCCAGCATTTT | CASSEATGYQPQHF
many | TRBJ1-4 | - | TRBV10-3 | TGTGCCATCGGAGGGGCAGAGAGTGAAAAACTGTTTTTT | CAIGGAESEKLFF
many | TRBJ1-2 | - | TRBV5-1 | TGCGCCAGCAGCCGGGACCCCCAACAACCGGGCTACACCTTC | CASSRDPQQPGYTF
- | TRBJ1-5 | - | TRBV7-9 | TGTGCCAGCAGCTCCGAGGGATTTCAGCCCCAGCATTTT | CASSSEGFQPQHF
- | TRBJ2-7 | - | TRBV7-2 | TGTGCCAGCAGCTTCCGGGACACCCGGCAGGAGCAGTACTTC | CASSFRDTRQEQYF
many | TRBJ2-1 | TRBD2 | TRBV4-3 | TGCGCCAGCAGCCAAGGGACTAGCGGGGGGGCCGATGAGCAGTTCTTC | CASSQGTSGGADEQFF
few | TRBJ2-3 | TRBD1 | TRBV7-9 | TGTGCCAGCAGCCCAGGACAGGGCGGCACAGATACGCAGTATTTT | CASSPGQGGTDTQYF
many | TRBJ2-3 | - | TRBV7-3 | TGTGCCAGCAGCTTAGGGCAGGGGCAACGTGATACGCAGTATTTT | CASSLGQGQRDTQYF
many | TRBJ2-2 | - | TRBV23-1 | TGCGCCAGCAGTCAATCGCGGACAACGAACACCGGGGAGCTGTTTTTT | CASSQSRTTNTGELFF